There are a few counts of the clone carrying this TCR beta chain. What it binds is unknown. Trimming removed 6 bases from V and 4 bases from J, with 10 bases in between. The CDR3 covers 12 residues. Per the germline V gene, CDR1 is MNHEY and CDR2 is SVGEGT. This sample was taken from a study of early T cells in non-severe SARS-CoV-2 infection. On the study more broadly: Sequencing was performed on bulk RNA from unsorted whole blood, leaving chains unpaired. Overall study findings and caveats: The VDJdb matching leaned toward anti-spike CD8 responses and overlooked private and CD4 specificities.

cDNA molecules, individually, were tagged with unique molecular identifiers. TCRdb processed the 5' RACE reads anew with MiXCR; each CDR3 protein has one entry. The repertoire holds more than 65,000 distinct CDR3 sequences, with roughly 13% as singletons. The specimen sequenced was whole blood. The receptor's source is an adult who was a healthcare worker with PCR-confirmed SARS-CoV-2 infection or an uninfected control (not recorded which). The chain combines TRBV6-2 or TRBV6-3 with TRBJ2-7; D gene uncertain. The CDR3 DNA follows: TGTGCCAGCAGCGAAGGCCCATACGAGCAGTACTTC. Protein: CASSEGPYEQYF.